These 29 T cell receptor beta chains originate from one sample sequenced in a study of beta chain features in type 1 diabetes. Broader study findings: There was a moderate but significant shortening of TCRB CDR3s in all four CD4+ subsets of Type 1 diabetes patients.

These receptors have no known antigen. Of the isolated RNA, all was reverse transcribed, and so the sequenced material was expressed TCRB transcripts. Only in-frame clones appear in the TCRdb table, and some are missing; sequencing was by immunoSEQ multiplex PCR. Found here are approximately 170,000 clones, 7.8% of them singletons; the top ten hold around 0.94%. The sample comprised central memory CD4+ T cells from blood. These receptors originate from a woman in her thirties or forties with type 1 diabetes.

CDR3 coding DNA: TGTGCCAGCAGTTTTGGGACTAGCCTCAATGAGCAGTTCTTC. Its translation: CASSFGTSLNEQFF. V usage is TRBV27 and J usage is TRBJ2-1, with 9 bases aligning to TRBD2. The CDR3 sequence is 14 residues long. Germline CDR1 MNHEY, CDR2 SMNVEV (reference sequence). J gave up 6 bases and V 3 bases, and 3 bases lay outside the gene matches.

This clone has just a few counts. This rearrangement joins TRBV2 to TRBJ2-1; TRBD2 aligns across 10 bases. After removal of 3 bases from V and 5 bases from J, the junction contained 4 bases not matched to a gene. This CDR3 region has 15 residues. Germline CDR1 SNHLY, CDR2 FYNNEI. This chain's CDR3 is CASSDELAGHNEQFF. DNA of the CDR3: TGTGCCAGCAGTGACGAACTAGCGGGACACAATGAGCAGTTCTTC.

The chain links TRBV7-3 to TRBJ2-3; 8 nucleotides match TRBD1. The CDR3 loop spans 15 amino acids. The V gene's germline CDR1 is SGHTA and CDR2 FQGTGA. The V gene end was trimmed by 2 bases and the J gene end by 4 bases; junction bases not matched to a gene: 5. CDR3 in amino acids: CASSLQDRVADTQYF. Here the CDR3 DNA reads TGTGCCAGCAGCTTACAGGACAGGGTGGCAGATACGCAGTATTTT.

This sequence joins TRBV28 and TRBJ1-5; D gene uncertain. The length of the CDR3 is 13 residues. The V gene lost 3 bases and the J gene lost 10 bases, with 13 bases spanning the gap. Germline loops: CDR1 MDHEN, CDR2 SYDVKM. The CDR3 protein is CASSLRSARPQHF. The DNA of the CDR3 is TGTGCCAGCAGTTTGAGATCAGCGAGACCCCAGCATTTT.

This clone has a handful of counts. DNA of the CDR3: TGCGCCAGCAGCCCGGGGAGCAGCACCGGGGAGCTGTTTTTT. Translation gives CASSPGSSTGELFF. The V call is TRBV5-1, the J call TRBJ2-2, with D perhaps TRBD2 (5 bases). Trimming left V 4 bases short and J 4 bases short, with 11 bases between. Germline lookup yields CDR1 SGHRS and CDR2 YFSETQ. CDR3 size: 14 residues.

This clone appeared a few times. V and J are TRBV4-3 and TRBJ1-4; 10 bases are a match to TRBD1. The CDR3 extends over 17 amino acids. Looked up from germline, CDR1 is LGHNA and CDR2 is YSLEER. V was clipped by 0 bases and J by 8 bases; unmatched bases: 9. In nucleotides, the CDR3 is TGCGCCAGCAGCCAAGATGCGACAGGGGGCGCGGAGGAAAAACTGTTTTTT. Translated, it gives CASSQDATGGAEEKLFF.

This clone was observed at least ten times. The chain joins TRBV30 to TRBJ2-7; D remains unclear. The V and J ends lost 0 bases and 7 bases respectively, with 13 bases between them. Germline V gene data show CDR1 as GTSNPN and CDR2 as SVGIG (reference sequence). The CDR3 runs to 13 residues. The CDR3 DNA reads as TGTGCCTGGAGTGTAGGCGGCGCTTGGGAGCAGTACTTC. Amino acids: CAWSVGGAWEQYF. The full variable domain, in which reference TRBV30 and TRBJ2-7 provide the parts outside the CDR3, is SQTIHQWPATLVQPVGSPLSLECTVEGTSNPNLYWYRQAAGRGLQLLFYSVGIGQISSEVPQNLSASRPQDRQFILSSKKLLLSDSGFYLCAWSVGGAWEQYFGPGTRLTVT.

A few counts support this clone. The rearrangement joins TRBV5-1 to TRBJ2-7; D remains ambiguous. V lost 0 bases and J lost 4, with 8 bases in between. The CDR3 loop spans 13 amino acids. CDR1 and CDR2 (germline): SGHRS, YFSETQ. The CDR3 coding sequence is TGCGCCAGCAGCTTGGAGCACGCTTACGAGCAGTACTTC. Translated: CASSLEHAYEQYF.

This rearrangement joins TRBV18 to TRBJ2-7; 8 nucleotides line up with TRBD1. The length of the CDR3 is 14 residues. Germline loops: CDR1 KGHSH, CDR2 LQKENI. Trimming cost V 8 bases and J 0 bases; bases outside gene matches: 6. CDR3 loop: CASTRQGSSYEQYF. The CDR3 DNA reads TGTGCCAGCACCAGACAGGGGAGCTCCTACGAGCAGTACTTC.

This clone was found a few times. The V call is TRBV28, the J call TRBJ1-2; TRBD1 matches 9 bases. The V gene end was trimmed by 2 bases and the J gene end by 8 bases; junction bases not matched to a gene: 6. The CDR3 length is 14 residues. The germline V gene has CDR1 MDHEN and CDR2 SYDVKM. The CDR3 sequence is CASSLAQGAFGYTF. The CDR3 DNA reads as TGTGCCAGCAGTTTAGCACAGGGGGCGTTCGGCTACACCTTC.

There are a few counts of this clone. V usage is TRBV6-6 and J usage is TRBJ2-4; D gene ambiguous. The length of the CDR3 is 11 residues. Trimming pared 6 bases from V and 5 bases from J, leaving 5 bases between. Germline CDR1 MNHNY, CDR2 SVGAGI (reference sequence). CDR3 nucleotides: TGTGCCAGCAGCCCAGAAAACATTCAGTACTTC. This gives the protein CASSPENIQYF.

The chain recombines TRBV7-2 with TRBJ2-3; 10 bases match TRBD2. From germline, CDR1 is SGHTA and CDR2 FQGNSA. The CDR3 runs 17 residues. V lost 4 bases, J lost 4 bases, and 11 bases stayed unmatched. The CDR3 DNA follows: TGTGCCAGCAGCTCGGACCCAAGCGGGGGGGCCCCAGATACGCAGTATTTT. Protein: CASSSDPSGGAPDTQYF.

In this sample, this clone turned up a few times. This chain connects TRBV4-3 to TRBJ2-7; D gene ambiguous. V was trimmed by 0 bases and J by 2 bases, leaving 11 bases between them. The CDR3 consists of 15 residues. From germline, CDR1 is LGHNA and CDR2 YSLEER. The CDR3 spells CASSQDFSATYEQYF. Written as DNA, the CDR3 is TGCGCCAGCAGCCAAGATTTCAGCGCTACCTACGAGCAGTACTTC.

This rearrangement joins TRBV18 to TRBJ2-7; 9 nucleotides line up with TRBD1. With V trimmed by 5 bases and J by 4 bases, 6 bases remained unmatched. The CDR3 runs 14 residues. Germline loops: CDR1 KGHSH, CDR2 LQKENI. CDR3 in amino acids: CASSSDRGAYEQYF. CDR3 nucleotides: TGTGCCAGCTCATCGGACAGGGGCGCTTACGAGCAGTACTTC.

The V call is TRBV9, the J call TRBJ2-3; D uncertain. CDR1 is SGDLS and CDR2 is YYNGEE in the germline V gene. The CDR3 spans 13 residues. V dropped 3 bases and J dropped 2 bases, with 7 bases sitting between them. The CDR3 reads CASSDMSTDTQYF. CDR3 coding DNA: TGTGCCAGCAGCGACATGTCCACAGATACGCAGTATTTT.

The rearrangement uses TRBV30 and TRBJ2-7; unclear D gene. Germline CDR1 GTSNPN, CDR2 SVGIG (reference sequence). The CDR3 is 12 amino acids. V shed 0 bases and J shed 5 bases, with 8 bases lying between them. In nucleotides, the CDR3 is TGTGCCTGGAGTGTACGGCGGAACGAGCAGTACTTC. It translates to CAWSVRRNEQYF.

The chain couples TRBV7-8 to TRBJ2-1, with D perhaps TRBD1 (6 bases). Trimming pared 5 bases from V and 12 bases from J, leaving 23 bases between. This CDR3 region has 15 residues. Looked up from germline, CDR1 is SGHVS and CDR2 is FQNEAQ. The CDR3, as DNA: TGTGCCAGCAGCAATGGACAGAGGGCTGTTGTAGGGCAGTTCTTC. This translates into CASSNGQRAVVGQFF.

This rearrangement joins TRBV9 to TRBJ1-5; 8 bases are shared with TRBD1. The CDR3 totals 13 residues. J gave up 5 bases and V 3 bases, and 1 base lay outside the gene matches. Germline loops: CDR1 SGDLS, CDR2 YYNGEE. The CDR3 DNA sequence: TGTGCCAGCAGCGCGACAGGGGATCAGCCCCAGCATTTT. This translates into CASSATGDQPQHF.

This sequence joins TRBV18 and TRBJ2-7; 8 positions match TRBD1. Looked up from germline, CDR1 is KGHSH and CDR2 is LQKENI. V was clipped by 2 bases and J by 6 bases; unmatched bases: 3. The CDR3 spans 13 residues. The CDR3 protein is CASSPDRGGEQYF. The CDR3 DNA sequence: TGTGCCAGCTCACCAGACAGGGGAGGCGAGCAGTACTTC.

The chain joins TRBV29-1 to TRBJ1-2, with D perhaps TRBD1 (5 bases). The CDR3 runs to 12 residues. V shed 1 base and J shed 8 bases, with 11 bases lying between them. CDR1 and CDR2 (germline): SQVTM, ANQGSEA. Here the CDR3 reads CSVEARGIGYTF. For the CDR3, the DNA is TGCAGCGTTGAAGCGCGGGGGATCGGCTACACCTTC.

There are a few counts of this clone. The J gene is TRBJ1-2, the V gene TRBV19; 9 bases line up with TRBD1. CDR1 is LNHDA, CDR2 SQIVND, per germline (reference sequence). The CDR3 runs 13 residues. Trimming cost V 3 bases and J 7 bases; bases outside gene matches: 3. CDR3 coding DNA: TGTGCCAGTAGTATCGGGACAGGGAGTGGCTACACCTTC. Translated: CASSIGTGSGYTF.

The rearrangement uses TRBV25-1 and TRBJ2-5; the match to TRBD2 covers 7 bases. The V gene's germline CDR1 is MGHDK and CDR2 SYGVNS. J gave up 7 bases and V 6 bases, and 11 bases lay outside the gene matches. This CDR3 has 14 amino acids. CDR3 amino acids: CASSSTGGGRTQYF. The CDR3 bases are TGTGCCAGCAGCTCCACCGGGGGAGGGCGGACCCAGTACTTC.

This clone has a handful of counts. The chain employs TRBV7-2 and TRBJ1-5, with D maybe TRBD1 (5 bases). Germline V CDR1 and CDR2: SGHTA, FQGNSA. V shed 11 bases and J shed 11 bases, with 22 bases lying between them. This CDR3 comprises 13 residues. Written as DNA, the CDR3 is TGTGCCGTCGGGGCCGGTTCGAGCGGGGCCCAGCATTTT. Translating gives CAVGAGSSGAQHF.

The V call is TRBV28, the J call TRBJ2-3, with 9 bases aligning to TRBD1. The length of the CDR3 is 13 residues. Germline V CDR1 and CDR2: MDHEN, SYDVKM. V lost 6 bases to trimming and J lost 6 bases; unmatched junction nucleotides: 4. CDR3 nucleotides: TGTGCCAGCAGACAGGGGGCAGATGATACGCAGTATTTT. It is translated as CASRQGADDTQYF.

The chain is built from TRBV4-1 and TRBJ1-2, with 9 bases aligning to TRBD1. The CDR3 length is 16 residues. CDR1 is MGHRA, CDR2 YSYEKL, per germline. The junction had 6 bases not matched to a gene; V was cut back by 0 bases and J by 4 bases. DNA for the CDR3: TGCGCCAGCAGCCAAGATCGGACAGGGGCGCGCTATGGCTACACCTTC. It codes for CASSQDRTGARYGYTF.

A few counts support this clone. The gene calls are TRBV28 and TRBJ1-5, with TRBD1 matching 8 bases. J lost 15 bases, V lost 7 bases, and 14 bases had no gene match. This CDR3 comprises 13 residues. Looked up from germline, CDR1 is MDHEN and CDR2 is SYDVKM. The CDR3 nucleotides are TGTGCCAGCATACGGTCAGGGGGCGTAAATCGGCATTTT. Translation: CASIRSGGVNRHF.

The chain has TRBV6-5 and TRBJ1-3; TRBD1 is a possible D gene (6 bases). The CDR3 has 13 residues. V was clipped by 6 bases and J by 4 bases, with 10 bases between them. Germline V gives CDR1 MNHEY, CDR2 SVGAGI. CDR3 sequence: CASSQDRGNTIYF. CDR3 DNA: TGTGCCAGCAGCCAAGACAGGGGAAACACCATATATTTT.

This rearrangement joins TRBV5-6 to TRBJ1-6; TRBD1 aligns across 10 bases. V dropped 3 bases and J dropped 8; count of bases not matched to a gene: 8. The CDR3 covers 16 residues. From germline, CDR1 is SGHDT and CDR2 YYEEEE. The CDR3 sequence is CASSWTGDRGYSPLHF. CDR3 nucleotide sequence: TGTGCCAGCAGCTGGACCGGGGACAGGGGTTATTCACCCCTCCACTTT.

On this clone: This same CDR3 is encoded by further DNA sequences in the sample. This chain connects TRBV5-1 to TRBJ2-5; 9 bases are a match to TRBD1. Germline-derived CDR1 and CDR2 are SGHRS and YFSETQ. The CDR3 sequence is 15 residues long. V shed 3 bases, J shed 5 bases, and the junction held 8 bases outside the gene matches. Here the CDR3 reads CASSSGQGIGETQYF. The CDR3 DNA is TGCGCCAGCAGCTCCGGACAGGGGATTGGGGAGACCCAGTACTTC.